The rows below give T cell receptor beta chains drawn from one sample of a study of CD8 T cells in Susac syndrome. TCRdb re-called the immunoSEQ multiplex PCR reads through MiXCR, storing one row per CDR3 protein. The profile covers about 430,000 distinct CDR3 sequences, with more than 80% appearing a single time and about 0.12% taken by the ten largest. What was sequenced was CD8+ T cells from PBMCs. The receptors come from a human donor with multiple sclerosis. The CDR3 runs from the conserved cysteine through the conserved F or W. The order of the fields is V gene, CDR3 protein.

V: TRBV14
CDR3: CASSDYGELFF

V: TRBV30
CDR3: CAWSVPFGRMGMNTEAFF

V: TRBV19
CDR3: CASSSTGVTYEQYF

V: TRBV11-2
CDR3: CASSFVPTNEKLFF

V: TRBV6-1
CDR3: CASSQTGVVTEAFF

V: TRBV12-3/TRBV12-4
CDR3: CASSHSKGVVGAEQYF

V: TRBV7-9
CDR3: CASSPEWDRASYEQYF

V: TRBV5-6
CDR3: CASSGTGLNIQYF

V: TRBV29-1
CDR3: CSVEWTGTDTQYF

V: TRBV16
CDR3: CASSQSPRKGEQFF

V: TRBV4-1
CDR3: CASSQAPAGGGTEAFF

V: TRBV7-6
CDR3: CASSLAYDEQYF

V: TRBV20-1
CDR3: CSARDLVRQVNYGYTF

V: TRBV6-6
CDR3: CASCYAQGYEQYF

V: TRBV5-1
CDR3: CASSLFFSGPTNTGELFF

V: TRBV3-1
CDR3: CASSPDGNELFF

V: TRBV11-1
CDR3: CASSSNDRMDNDTTSSYEQYF

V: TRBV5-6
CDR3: CASSLALAGFQETQYF

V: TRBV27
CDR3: CASSSNLYTEAFF

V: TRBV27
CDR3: CASSSGDSNYGYTF

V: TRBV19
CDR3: CASLTGVTEAFF

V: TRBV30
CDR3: CAWSVAGDEQFF

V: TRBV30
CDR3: CAWSTRGLNTGELFF

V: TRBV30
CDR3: CAWSVKGYEQYF

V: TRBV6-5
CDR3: CASSYLPGSQANYGYTF

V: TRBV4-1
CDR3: CASSRAPPLAGTELAKNIQYF

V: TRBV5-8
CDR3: CASVADYGYTF

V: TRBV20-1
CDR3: CSASSRDTGELFF

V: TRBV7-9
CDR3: CASSSISLGTSGNEQFF

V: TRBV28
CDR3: CASSPYPWTGDGYEQYF

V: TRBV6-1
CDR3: CASSMGLGSSYEQYF

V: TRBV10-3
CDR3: CAISEEEGMNNEQFF

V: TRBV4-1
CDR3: CASSQAPGLAGQETQYF

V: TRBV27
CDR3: CASSLLGGSSYNEQFF

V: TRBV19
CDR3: CASTTGPASNSPLHF

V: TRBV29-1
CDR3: CSVGLIGNYGYTF

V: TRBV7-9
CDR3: CASSYQDRGDGYTF

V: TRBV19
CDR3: CASSIDRQGVTLAWAGELFF

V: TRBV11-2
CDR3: CASSPRQGAVGEQYF

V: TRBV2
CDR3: CASSEAWVPEAFF

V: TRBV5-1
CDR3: CASSLRSGSSTYEQYF

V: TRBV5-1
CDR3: CASFRAPDTQYF

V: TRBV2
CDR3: CASSEMRGHQPQHF

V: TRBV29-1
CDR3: CSVSVGQREHF